This T cell receptor beta chain was observed in a study of T cell responses to AZD1222 COVID-19 vaccine. The protocol was immunoSEQ multiplex PCR, while the TCRdb copy is restricted to in-frame clones and leaves out a portion. The sample holds over 90,000 clones, 84% seen once. V dropped 4 bases and J dropped 6; count of bases not matched to a gene: 4. Germline CDR1 is LNHDA and CDR2 is SQIVND (reference sequence). The CDR3 sequence is 15 residues long. The chain couples TRBV19 to TRBJ1-6; 9 positions agree with TRBD1. The input for sequencing was peripheral blood, taken on day 0 of AZD1222 vaccination. The clonotype was recovered from an adult in good health. CDR3 loop: CASSKNRGLNSPLHF. The CDR3 DNA follows: TGTGCCAGTAGTAAAAACAGGGGGCTTAATTCACCCCTCCACTTT. The full variable domain, its missing parts supplied by reference TRBV19 and TRBJ1-6, is DGGITQSPKYLFRKEGQNVTLSCEQNLNHDAMYWYRQDPGQGLRLIYYSQIVNDFQKGDIAEGYSVSREKKESFPLTVTSAQKNPTAFYLCASSKNRGLNSPLHFGNGTRLTVT.